The T cell receptor beta chain under discussion was sequenced for a study of blood T cell repertoires in COVID-19. Overall study context: Material from acute and convalescent COVID-19 was sourced from the United States, Italy and Spain. PBMCs, B-cell-depleted T cells, or T cells were the source of the cDNA or gDNA that made up the material.

V lost 4 bases, J lost 1 base, and 8 bases stayed unmatched. The CDR3 totals 16 residues. From germline, CDR1 is SGHNT and CDR2 YENEEA. In the original processing: Amplifying reference gene primers gave estimates of nucleated cell counts. The table came from immunoSEQ multiplex PCR; TCRdb's copy has only in-frame clones and leaves some out. V and J calls and clone size are given by that table; D and trimming were obtained from the DNA. The sample consists of a few hundred thousand clones, 85% to 90% of them appearing once. This TCR was recovered from a woman aged 45-65 years with COVID-19, enrolled during active disease. The chain carries TRBV11-3 and TRBJ1-2; 8 nucleotides agree with TRBD1. Sequencing input: peripheral blood. DNA of the CDR3: TGTGCCAGCAGCTCAACCGGGACAGGCGGTAACTATGGCTACACCTTC. Its translation: CASSSTGTGGNYGYTF.